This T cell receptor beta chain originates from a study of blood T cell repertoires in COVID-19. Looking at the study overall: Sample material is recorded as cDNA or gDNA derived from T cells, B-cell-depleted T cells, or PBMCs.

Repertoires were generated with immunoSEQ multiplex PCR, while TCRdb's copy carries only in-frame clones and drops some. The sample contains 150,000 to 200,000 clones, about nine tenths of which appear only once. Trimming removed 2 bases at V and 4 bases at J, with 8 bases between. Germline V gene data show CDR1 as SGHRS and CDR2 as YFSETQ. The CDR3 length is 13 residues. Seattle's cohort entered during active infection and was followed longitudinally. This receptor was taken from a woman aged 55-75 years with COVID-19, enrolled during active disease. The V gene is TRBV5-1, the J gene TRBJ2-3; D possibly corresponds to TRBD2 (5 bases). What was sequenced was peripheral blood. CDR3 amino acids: CASSLTGADTQYF. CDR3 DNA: TGCGCCAGCAGCTTAACCGGGGCAGATACGCAGTATTTT.